This T cell receptor beta chain was documented in a study of shared clonotypes between healthy human individuals. Study results and limitations: In a handful of donors, about 5% of naive CD4 clonotypes appeared in common. Generation of non-shared clonotypes was less probable than generation of clonotypes shared by all four donors.

Notes on this clone: Its antigen is still unknown.

Only in-frame clones appear in the TCRdb table, and some are missing; sequencing was by immunoSEQ multiplex PCR. Of 550,000 to 650,000 clones in the sample, approximately 96% were seen once. Looked up from germline, CDR1 is LNHDA and CDR2 is SQIVND (reference sequence). Trimming stripped 4 bases from V and 5 bases from J, with 11 bases between. CDR3 size: 13 residues. CD8 cells classed as naive were CD45RO-negative and positively selected for CCR7, excluding terminally differentiated effector memory CD45RA+ cells. This rearrangement joins TRBV19 to TRBJ1-2, with D unresolved. Sequencing used naive CD8+ T cells sorted from blood. This TCR came from a woman aged 25 to 39 in good health. The CDR3: CASSTGQFYGYTF. DNA of the CDR3: TGTGCCAGTAGTACGGGTCAGTTTTATGGCTACACCTTC. The complete variable domain, with remaining parts taken from reference TRBV19 and TRBJ1-2, reads DGGITQSPKYLFRKEGQNVTLSCEQNLNHDAMYWYRQDPGQGLRLIYYSQIVNDFQKGDIAEGYSVSREKKESFPLTVTSAQKNPTAFYLCASSTGQFYGYTFGSGTRLTVV.